The 18 T cell receptor beta chains given below trace back to one sample, sequenced in a study of T cell responses to AZD1222 COVID-19 vaccine. The protocol was immunoSEQ multiplex PCR, while the TCRdb copy is restricted to in-frame clones and leaves out a portion. Among roughly 120,000 clones listed, about 93% were seen once. Sequenced here: peripheral blood, sampled 28 days after the second AZD1222 dose. The receptor set was obtained from an adult who received the AZD1222 COVID-19 vaccine.

The chain couples TRBV6-1 to TRBJ2-7, with a tentative D call TRBD1 (5 bases). V dropped 4 bases and J dropped 0 bases, with 13 bases sitting between them. The germline V gene has CDR1 MNHNS and CDR2 SASEGT. The CDR3 consists of 15 residues. The DNA for the CDR3 is TGTGCCAGCAGTGTAGCAGGACAAGTCTCCTACGAGCAGTACTTC. It is translated as CASSVAGQVSYEQYF.

This chain joins TRBV9 and TRBJ2-3, with D perhaps given as TRBD1 or TRBD2 (6 bases each). CDR3 size: 14 residues. V gave up 2 bases and J gave up 4 bases, with 11 bases separating them. The germline gives CDR1 SGDLS, CDR2 YYNGEE. The CDR3 nucleotides are TGTGCCAGCAGCGTTATAGGGGGGTCAGATACGCAGTATTTT. Residues: CASSVIGGSDTQYF.

The rearrangement joins TRBV4-3 to TRBJ1-6; D remains ambiguous. The V and J ends lost 3 bases and 10 bases respectively, with 10 bases between them. The CDR3 consists of 13 residues. Germline V gene lookup returns CDR1 LGHNA and CDR2 YSLEER. The CDR3 DNA follows: TGCGCCAGCAGCCAGGTAGTTGAATCACCCCTCCACTTT. Amino acids: CASSQVVESPLHF.

This clone was observed once. The chain links TRBV6-2 or TRBV6-3 to TRBJ2-3; 7 bases line up with TRBD2. J gave up 4 bases and V 2 bases, and 6 bases lay outside the gene matches. CDR1 MNHEY and CDR2 SVGEGT come from the germline V gene. The CDR3 has 15 amino acids. CDR3 protein: CASSYRSGAPDTQYF. DNA for the CDR3: TGTGCCAGCAGTTACAGGAGCGGGGCCCCAGATACGCAGTATTTT.

The chain employs TRBV18 and TRBJ2-2, with a possible D match to TRBD2 (6 bases). The CDR3 extends over 15 amino acids. V lost 3 bases, J lost 2 bases, and 10 bases lay in between. CDR1 is KGHSH and CDR2 is LQKENI in the germline V gene. The CDR3 loop reads CASSPRDLNTGELFF. The CDR3 coding sequence is TGTGCCAGCTCACCGAGGGACTTAAACACCGGGGAGCTGTTTTTT.

The chain joins TRBV5-4 to TRBJ1-6; 8 bases fit TRBD1. CDR3 length: 14 residues. V was clipped by 5 bases and J by 7 bases; unmatched bases: 5. Germline values: CDR1 SGHNT, CDR2 YYREEE (reference sequence). CDR3 nucleotides: TGTGCCAGCAGGTACGGGACAGGAAATTCACCCCTCCACTTT. Its translation is CASRYGTGNSPLHF.

The gene calls are TRBV11-2 and TRBJ1-4, with D possibly matching TRBD1 (6 bases). V was shortened by 0 bases and J by 7 bases, with 9 bases between the two germline ends. Germline CDR1 SGHAT, CDR2 FQNNGV. This CDR3 spans 14 amino acids. CDR3 protein: CASSLDRGSEKLFF. For the CDR3, the DNA is TGTGCCAGCAGCTTAGACAGGGGCAGTGAAAAACTGTTTTTT.

J is TRBJ2-5 and V is TRBV1; the table's TRBD2 call for D was not verified on the DNA. TRBV1 is deemed a pseudogene. The CDR3 has 16 amino acids. The CDR3: CTSSQDLSFESETQYF. CDR3 DNA sequence: TGCACCAGCAGCCAAGATCTTAGTTTTGAAAGTGAGACCCAGTACTTC.

V and J are TRBV18 and TRBJ2-5; D perhaps matches TRBD1 (6 bases). Trimming removed 0 bases at V and 5 bases at J, with 10 bases between. CDR1 KGHSH and CDR2 LQKENI come from the germline V gene. The CDR3 loop spans 14 amino acids. CDR3: CASSPPAQGETQYF. CDR3 nucleotide sequence: TGTGCCAGCTCACCACCGGCCCAGGGGGAGACCCAGTACTTC. Drawing the rest from reference TRBV18 and TRBJ2-5, the complete variable domain is NAGVMQNPRHLVRRRGQEARLRCSPMKGHSHVYWYRQLPEEGLKFMVYLQKENIIDESGMPKERFSAEFPKEGPSILRIQQVVRGDSAAYFCASSPPAQGETQYFGPGTRLLVL.

The chain carries TRBV11-2 and TRBJ2-5, with TRBD1 identical over 7 bases. CDR1 is SGHAT and CDR2 is FQNNGV in the germline V gene. The length of the CDR3 is 13 residues. J was trimmed by 5 bases and V by 5 bases; bases with no gene match: 5. The CDR3 sequence is CASSPQGRETQYF. The CDR3 region has the DNA TGTGCCAGCAGCCCACAGGGGCGGGAGACCCAGTACTTC.

The CDR3 region is CASSSTGGTSSGELFF. The CDR3 coding sequence is TGTGCCAGCAGCTCGACCGGGGGGACTTCTTCTGGGGAGCTGTTTTTT. The rearrangement joins TRBV9 to TRBJ2-2; 7 bases fit TRBD2. The CDR3 contains 16 residues. The J segment lost 8 bases and the V segment lost 4 bases, leaving 14 bases of the junction unmatched. The germline CDR1 and CDR2 sequences are SGDLS and YYNGEE.

V gene TRBV5-4 combines with J gene TRBJ2-3, with unresolved D. The CDR3 covers 15 residues. Germline V gene sequence: CDR1 SGHNT, CDR2 YYREEE (reference sequence). Trimming stripped 7 bases from V and 0 bases from J, with 15 bases between. CDR3 DNA: TGTGCCAGCCGGCGAGGAATGGCTAGCACAGATACGCAGTATTTT. Translating it yields CASRRGMASTDTQYF.

This sequence joins TRBV7-8 and TRBJ1-1; D remains unclear. CDR3 length equals 15 residues. The ends were cut back, 4 bases at V and 4 bases at J, with 16 bases in the middle. The V gene's germline CDR1 is SGHVS and CDR2 FQNEAQ. The CDR3 protein is CASSSTSVSGTEAFF. The CDR3 DNA reads TGTGCCAGCAGCTCCACCTCCGTATCCGGCACTGAAGCTTTCTTT. Based on the CDR3 plus reference TRBV7-8 and TRBJ1-1, the full variable domain is GAGVSQSPRYKVAKRGQDVALRCDPISGHVSLFWYQQALGQGPEFLTYFQNEAQLDKSGLPSDRFFAERPEGSVSTLKIQRTQQEDSAVYLCASSSTSVSGTEAFFGQGTRLTVV.

The J gene is TRBJ2-7, the V gene TRBV6-2 or TRBV6-3; no clear D gene. The CDR3 loop spans 11 amino acids. The V end was cut by 1 base, the J end by 5 bases, with 3 bases between. Per the germline V gene, CDR1 is MNHEY and CDR2 is SVGEGT. The CDR3 region has the DNA TGTGCCAGCAGTTACTTGGACGAGCAGTACTTC. This sequence encodes CASSYLDEQYF.

The V call is TRBV30, the J call TRBJ2-5, with D possibly TRBD2 on 5 matching bases. The CDR3 consists of 13 residues. Germline values: CDR1 GTSNPN, CDR2 SVGIG (reference sequence). V dropped 0 bases and J dropped 10 bases, with 15 bases sitting between them. CDR3 bases: TGTGCCTGGAGTGTAGCGGATTCGGTTGGCCAGTACTTC. Translated: CAWSVADSVGQYF.

The V gene is TRBV27, the J gene TRBJ2-1; 13 bases line up with TRBD2. This CDR3 contains 16 residues. Germline lookup yields CDR1 MNHEY and CDR2 SMNVEV (reference sequence). The trim removed 3 bases at V and 5 bases at J, leaving 4 bases unmatched. The CDR3 DNA sequence: TGTGCCAGCAGTTTCTGGACTAGCGGGAGTAACAATGAGCAGTTCTTC. It translates to CASSFWTSGSNNEQFF.

The gene calls are TRBV6-5 and TRBJ1-2; D gene ambiguous. Germline values: CDR1 MNHEY, CDR2 SVGAGI. Trimming removed 6 bases at V and 6 bases at J, with 20 bases between. CDR3 length: 15 amino acids. The CDR3 region is CASRATGWNTNGYTF. In nucleotides, the CDR3 is TGTGCCAGCAGAGCCACCGGCTGGAATACTAATGGCTACACCTTC.

The chain recombines TRBV6-5 with TRBJ1-5; D gene unclear. The germline V and J ends were trimmed by 6 bases and 2 bases, with 11 bases remaining between them. The CDR3 runs to 14 residues. CDR1 MNHEY and CDR2 SVGAGI come from the germline V gene. The CDR3 here is CASSHGGGNQPQHF. The CDR3 coding sequence is TGTGCCAGCAGCCACGGTGGGGGCAATCAGCCCCAGCATTTT.